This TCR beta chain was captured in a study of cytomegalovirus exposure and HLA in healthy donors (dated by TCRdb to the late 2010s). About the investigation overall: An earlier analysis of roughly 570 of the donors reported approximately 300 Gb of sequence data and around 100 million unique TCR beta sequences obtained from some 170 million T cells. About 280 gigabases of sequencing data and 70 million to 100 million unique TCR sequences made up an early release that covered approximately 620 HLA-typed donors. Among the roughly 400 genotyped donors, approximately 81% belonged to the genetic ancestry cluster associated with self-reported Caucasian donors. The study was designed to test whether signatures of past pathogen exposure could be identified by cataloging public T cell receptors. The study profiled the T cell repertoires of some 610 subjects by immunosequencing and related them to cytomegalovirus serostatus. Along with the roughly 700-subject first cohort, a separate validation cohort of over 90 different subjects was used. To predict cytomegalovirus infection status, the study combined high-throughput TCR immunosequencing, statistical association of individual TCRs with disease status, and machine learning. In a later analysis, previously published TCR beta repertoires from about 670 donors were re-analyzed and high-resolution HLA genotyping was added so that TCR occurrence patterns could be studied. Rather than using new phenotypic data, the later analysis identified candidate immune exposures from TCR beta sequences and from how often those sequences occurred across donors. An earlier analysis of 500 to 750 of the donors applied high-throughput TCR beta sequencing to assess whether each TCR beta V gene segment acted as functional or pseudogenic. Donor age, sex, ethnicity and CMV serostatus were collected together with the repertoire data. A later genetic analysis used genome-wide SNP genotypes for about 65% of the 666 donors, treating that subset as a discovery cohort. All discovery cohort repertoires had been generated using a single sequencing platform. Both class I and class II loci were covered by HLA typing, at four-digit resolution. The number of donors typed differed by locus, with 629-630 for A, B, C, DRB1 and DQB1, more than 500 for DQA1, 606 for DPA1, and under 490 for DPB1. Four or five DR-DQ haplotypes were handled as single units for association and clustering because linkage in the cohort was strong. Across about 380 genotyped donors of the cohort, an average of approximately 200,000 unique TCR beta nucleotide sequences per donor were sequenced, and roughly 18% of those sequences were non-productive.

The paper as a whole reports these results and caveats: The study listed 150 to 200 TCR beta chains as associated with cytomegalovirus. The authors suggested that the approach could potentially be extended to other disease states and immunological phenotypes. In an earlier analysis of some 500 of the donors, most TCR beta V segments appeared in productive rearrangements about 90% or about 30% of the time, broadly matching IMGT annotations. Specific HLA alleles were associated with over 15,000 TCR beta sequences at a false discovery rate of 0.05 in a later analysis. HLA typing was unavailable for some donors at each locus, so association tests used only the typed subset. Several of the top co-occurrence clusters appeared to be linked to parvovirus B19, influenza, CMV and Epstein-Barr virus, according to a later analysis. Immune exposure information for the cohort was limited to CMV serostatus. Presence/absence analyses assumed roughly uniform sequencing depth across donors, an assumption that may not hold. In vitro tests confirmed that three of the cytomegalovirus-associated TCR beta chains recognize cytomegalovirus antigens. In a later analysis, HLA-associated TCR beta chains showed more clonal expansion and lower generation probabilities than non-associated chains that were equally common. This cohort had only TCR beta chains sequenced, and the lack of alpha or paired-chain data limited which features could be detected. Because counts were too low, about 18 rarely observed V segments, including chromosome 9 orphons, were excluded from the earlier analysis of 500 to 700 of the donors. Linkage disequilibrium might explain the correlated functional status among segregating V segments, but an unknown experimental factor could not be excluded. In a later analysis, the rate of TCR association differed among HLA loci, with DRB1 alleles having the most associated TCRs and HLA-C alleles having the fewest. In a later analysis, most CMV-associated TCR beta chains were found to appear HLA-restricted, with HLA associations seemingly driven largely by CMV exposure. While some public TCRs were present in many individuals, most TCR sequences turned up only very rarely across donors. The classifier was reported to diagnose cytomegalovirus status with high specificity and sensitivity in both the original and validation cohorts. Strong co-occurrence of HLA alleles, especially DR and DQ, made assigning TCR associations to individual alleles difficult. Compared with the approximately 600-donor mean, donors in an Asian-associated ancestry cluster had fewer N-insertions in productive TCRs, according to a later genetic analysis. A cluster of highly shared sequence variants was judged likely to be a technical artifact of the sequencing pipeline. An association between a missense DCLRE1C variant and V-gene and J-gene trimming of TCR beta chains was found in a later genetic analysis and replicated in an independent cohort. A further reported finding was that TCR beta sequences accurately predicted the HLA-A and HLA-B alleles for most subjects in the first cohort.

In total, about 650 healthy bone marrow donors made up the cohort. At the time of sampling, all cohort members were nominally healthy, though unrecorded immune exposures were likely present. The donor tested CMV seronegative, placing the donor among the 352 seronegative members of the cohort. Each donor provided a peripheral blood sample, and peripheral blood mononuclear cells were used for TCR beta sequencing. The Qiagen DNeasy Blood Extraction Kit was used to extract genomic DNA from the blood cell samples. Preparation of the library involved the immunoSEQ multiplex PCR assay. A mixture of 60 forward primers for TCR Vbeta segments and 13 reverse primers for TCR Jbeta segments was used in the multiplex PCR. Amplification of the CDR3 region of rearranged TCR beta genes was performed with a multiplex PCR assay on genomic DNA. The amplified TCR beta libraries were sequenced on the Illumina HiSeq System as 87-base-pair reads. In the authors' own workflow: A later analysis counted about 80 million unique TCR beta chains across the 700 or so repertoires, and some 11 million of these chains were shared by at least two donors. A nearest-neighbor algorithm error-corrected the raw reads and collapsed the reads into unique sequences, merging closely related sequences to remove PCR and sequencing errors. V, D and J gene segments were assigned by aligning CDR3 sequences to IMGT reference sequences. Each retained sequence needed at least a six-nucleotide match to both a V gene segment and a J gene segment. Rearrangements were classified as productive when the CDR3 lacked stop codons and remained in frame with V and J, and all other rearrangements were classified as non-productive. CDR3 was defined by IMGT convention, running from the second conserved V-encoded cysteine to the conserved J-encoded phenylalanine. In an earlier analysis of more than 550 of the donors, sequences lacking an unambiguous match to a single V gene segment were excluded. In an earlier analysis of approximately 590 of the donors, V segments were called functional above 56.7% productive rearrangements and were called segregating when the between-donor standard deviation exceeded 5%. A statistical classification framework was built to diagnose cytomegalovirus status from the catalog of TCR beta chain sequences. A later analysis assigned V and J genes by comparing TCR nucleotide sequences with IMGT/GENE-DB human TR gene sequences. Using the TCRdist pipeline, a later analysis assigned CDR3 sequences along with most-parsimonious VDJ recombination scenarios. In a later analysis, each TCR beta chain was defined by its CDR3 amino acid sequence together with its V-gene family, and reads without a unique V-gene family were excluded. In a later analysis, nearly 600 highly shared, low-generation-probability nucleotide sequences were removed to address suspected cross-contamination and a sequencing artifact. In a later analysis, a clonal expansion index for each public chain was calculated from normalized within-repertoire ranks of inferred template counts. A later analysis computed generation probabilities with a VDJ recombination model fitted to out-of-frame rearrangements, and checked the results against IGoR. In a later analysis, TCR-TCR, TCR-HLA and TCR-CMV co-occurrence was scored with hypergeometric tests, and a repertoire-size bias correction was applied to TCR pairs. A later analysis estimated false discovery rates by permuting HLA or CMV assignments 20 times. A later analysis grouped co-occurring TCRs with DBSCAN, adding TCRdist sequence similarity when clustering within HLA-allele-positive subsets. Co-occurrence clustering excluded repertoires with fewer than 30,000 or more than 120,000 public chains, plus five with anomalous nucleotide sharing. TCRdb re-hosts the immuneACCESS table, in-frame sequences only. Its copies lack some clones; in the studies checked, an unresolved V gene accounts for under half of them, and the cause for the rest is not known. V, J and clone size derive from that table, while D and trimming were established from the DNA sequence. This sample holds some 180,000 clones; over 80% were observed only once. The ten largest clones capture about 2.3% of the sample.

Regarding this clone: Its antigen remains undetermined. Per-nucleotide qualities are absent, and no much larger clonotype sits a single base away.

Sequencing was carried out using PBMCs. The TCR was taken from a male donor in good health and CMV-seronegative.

In nucleotide form, the sequence is TGTGCCAGCCTGGGGTATGGACAGGGATCTCAGCCCCAGCATTTT. It codes for CASLGYGQGSQPQHF. This chain joins TRBV2 to TRBJ1-5, with 8 middle bases fitting TRBD1. Its CDR3 holds 15 amino acids, cysteine through phenylalanine. The only DNA kept is the CDR3, 45 bases in frame from the first base. Trimming removed 8 bases from V and 6 bases from J; the gene matches leave 12 bases unexplained. Reading the germline V gene gives CDR1 SNHLY and CDR2 FYNNEI.